The present entry profiles one T cell receptor beta chain with its context. Its antigen is unidentified. This specimen comes from a study of OX40 agonist ivuxolimab in advanced cancers. Study in general: The dose-escalation group included hepatocellular carcinoma, melanoma, renal cell carcinoma and head and neck cancer. Study-wide results and limits: With doses of 0.1 to 3.0 mg/kg, CD4+ and CD8+ blood T cells had undergone clonal expansion by week 6. Clonal expansion in partial responders at 0.1-3.0 mg/kg ranked among the lowest. On average, CD8+ T cells had more expanded clones than CD4+.

Some clones are missing from TCRdb's copy, which holds only in-frame ones; the method was immunoSEQ multiplex PCR. The top ten hold 2% to 3% of the sample, which has roughly 56,000 clones, roughly 88% seen once. The sample here was CD4+ or CD8+ T cells sorted from blood, taken in a trial of the OX40 agonist ivuxolimab. This sequence originates from an adult with an advanced solid tumor such as melanoma, head and neck, liver or kidney cancer.

CDR3 nucleotide sequence: TGTGCCGGGGGACTAGCCCCCTACGAGCAGTACTTC. Encoded protein: CAGGLAPYEQYF. The chain carries TRBV2 and TRBJ2-7; 9 bases map to TRBD2. Germline V CDR1 and CDR2: SNHLY, FYNNEI. V dropped 11 bases and J dropped 2; count of bases not matched to a gene: 4. CDR3 length equals 12 residues.